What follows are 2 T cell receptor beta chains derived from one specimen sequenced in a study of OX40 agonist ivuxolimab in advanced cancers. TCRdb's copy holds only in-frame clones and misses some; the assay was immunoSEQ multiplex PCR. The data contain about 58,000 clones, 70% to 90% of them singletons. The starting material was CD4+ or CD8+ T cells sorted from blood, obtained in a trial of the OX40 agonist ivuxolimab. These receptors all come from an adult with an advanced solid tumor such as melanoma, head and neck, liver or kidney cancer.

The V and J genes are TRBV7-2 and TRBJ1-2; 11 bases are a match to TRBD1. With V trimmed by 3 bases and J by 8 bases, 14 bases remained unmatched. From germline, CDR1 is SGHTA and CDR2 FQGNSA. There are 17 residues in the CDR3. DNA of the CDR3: TGTGCCAGCAGCTTCAGGACAGGGGGCGCCTCTATGGCGGGCTACACCTTC. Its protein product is CASSFRTGGASMAGYTF.

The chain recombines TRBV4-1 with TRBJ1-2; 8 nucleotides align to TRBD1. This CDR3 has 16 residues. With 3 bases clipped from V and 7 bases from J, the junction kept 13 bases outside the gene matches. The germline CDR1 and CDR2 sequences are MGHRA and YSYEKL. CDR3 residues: CASSQQGAGNMGGYTF. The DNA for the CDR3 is TGCGCCAGCAGCCAGCAGGGGGCTGGTAATATGGGTGGCTACACCTTC.